Shown below are 15 T cell receptor beta chains from a single sample sequenced in a study of T cells in Graves' hyperthyroidism and ophthalmopathy. TCR beta CDR3 region amplification was performed from RNA transcripts. Primed by the HTBI set, a first-round RT-PCR was run on the TCR CDR3. MiXCR, run by TCRdb on the multiplex PCR reads, gives a single entry per CDR3 protein. The table includes roughly 500,000 distinct CDR3 sequences, around 24% detected once. Sequencing was done on a sample of blood. Source of these receptors: a woman younger than 45 with Graves' ophthalmopathy.

Many counts were recorded for this clonotype. The genes are TRBV6-1 and TRBJ1-1; D might be TRBD1 (6 bases). Germline CDR1 MNHNS, CDR2 SASEGT. The V end was cut by 8 bases, the J end by 3 bases, with 10 bases between. The CDR3 has 12 amino acids. The CDR3 sequence is CASYDRHTEAFF. DNA of the CDR3: TGTGCCAGCTACGACAGGCACACTGAAGCTTTCTTT.

This clonotype was seen repeatedly, ten times or more. The V and J genes are TRBV6-2 or TRBV6-3 and TRBJ2-7; no definite D call. Germline CDR1 reads MNHEY; CDR2 reads SVGEGT. The V end lost 7 bases, the J end lost 3 bases, and 13 bases lay between the germline ends. The CDR3 is 13 amino acids. The CDR3 sequence is CASTRTVIYEQYF. DNA of the CDR3: TGTGCCAGCACCAGGACGGTAATCTACGAGCAGTACTTC.

Only a few counts were recorded for this clonotype. It may be a read error: a sequence one base away is much more abundant. J is TRBJ1-1 and V is TRBV7-3; the D gene is possibly TRBD1 (5 bases). Germline lookup yields CDR1 SGHTA and CDR2 FQGTGA. This CDR3 spans 16 amino acids. The CDR3 region has the DNA TGTGCCAGCAGTCCGGGGGGTCTGGGGGAGAACACTGAAGCTTGCTTT. It specifies CASSPGGLGENTEACF.

This rearrangement joins TRBV20-1 to TRBJ1-2; D not resolved. V was trimmed by 5 bases and J by 2 bases, leaving 12 bases between them. The CDR3 consists of 13 residues. CDR1 and CDR2 from the germline V gene are DFQATT and SNEGSKA (reference sequence). The CDR3, as DNA: TGCAGTGCTCCTTCTGAAGGGAACTATGGCTACACCTTC. Translating gives CSAPSEGNYGYTF.

Points on this clonotype: A read error is possible here, since a much larger clone lies one base away. V is TRBV10-3 and J is TRBJ1-1; D perhaps matches TRBD1 (5 bases). Germline-derived CDR1 and CDR2 are ENHRY and SYGVKD. This CDR3 has 11 amino acids. CDR3 amino acids: CVISEGLEAFF. The CDR3 DNA sequence: TGTGTCATCAGTGAGGGGCTTGAAGCTTTCTTT.

This clonotype appeared many times. The chain employs TRBV20-1 and TRBJ2-5, with D possibly being TRBD1 or TRBD2 (5 bases each). The CDR3 has 14 residues. Germline lookup yields CDR1 DFQATT and CDR2 SNEGSKA (reference sequence). V lost 5 bases, J lost 1 base, and 14 bases lay in between. CDR3 sequence (DNA): TGCAGTGCTCCATTCCCGGGGCGCCAAGAGACCCAGTACTTC. This encodes CSAPFPGRQETQYF.

The J gene is TRBJ2-5, the V gene TRBV7-8; 11 positions match TRBD2. Trimming removed 0 bases from V and 4 bases from J; junction bases left unmatched: 4. Germline V CDR1 and CDR2: SGHVS, FQNEAQ. The CDR3 has 16 residues. The CDR3 is CASSLALLAGVETQYF. The DNA for the CDR3 is TGTGCCAGCAGCTTAGCGCTACTAGCGGGAGTAGAGACCCAGTACTTC.

In its sample, this clonotype was seen many times. The chain is built from TRBV12-3 or TRBV12-4 and TRBJ1-1; D is unresolved. V lost 6 bases and J 1 base, leaving 3 bases between the germline ends. The CDR3 has 11 amino acids. The CDR3 loop is CASSQNTEAFF. As DNA, the CDR3 is TGTGCCAGCAGCCAGAACACTGAAGCTTTCTTT.

This clonotype was detected ten times or more. The chain links TRBV11-1 to TRBJ2-2, with 7 bases fitting TRBD1. Germline V gives CDR1 SGHAT, CDR2 FQDESV (reference sequence). The CDR3 is 16 residues long. Trimming cost V 4 bases and J 1 base; bases outside gene matches: 6. The CDR3 region is CASSSNRDRNTGELFF. CDR3 DNA sequence: TGTGCCAGCAGCTCAAACCGGGACAGGAACACCGGGGAGCTGTTTTTT. The full variable domain, in which reference TRBV11-1 and TRBJ2-2 provide the parts outside the CDR3, is EAEVAQSPRYKITEKSQAVAFWCDPISGHATLYWYRQILGQGPELLVQFQDESVVDDSQLPKDRFSAERLKGVDSTLKIQPAELGDSAMYLCASSSNRDRNTGELFFGEGSRLTVL.

This clonotype showed up many times. V usage is TRBV20-1 and J usage is TRBJ2-7; 9 bases agree with TRBD2. This CDR3 has 12 amino acids. Germline CDR1 is DFQATT and CDR2 is SNEGSKA (reference sequence). V was pared by 5 bases and J by 5 bases, with 4 bases of the junction left unmatched. The DNA for the CDR3 is TGCAGTGCTCAGGGACTAGCAGACGAGCAGTACTTC. The encoded protein is CSAQGLADEQYF.

This clonotype was counted at least ten times. The chain employs TRBV18 and TRBJ2-5; D unresolved. Trimming shortened V by 8 bases and J by 1 base, and 11 bases separated the two germline ends. CDR1 is KGHSH and CDR2 is LQKENI in the germline V gene. The CDR3 is made up of 13 amino acids. The CDR3 region is CASSPSPQETQYF. CDR3 nucleotides: TGTGCCAGCAGCCCCAGTCCCCAAGAGACCCAGTACTTC.

Many counts were recorded for this clonotype. The chain combines TRBV11-2 with TRBJ1-1, with D unclear. The V end lost 3 bases, the J end lost 4 bases, and 12 bases lay between the germline ends. Germline-derived CDR1 and CDR2 are SGHAT and FQNNGV. This CDR3 region has 14 residues. The CDR3 region is CASSFLVSGTEAFF. The CDR3 nucleotides read TGTGCCAGCAGCTTTCTGGTATCGGGCACTGAAGCTTTCTTT.

This clonotype was observed at least ten times. The V and J genes are TRBV11-1 and TRBJ2-7; D gene ambiguous. Germline V lookup: CDR1 SGHAT, CDR2 FQDESV (reference sequence). The CDR3 length is 16 residues. Trimming removed 5 bases from V and 2 bases from J, with 19 bases in between. The CDR3 is CASSQGKGPITYEQYF. The CDR3 DNA sequence: TGTGCCAGCAGCCAAGGAAAAGGACCGATAACCTACGAGCAGTACTTC.

This chain uses TRBV6-5 with TRBJ2-7; the match to TRBD2 covers 7 bases. J lost 8 bases, V lost 2 bases, and 9 bases had no gene match. The V gene's germline CDR1 is MNHEY and CDR2 SVGAGI. The CDR3 covers 14 residues. The CDR3 DNA follows: TGTGCCAGCAGTTACGGCGGGAGAGGTGAAAAGCAGTACTTC. It yields the protein CASSYGGRGEKQYF.

This clonotype occurred many times. This chain connects TRBV6-2 or TRBV6-3 to TRBJ1-1, with D possibly being TRBD1 (5 bases). The germline gives CDR1 MNHEY, CDR2 SVGEGT. Deletions cut 10 bases from V and 0 bases from J, with 15 bases between. The CDR3 totals 14 residues. DNA of the CDR3: TGTGCCACTACAGCAGGGAACATGAACACTGAAGCTTTCTTT. Translating gives CATTAGNMNTEAFF.